The 14 T cell receptor beta chains below were found in one sample sequenced in a study of blood T cell repertoires in COVID-19. Libraries were prepared by immunoSEQ multiplex PCR; TCRdb keeps only in-frame clonotypes and omits some of them. The table lists some 330,000 clones, 80% to 90% of them singletons. The material sequenced was PBMCs or T cells enriched from blood (not recorded which). The receptors derive from a man under 40 who had recovered from COVID-19.

CDR3 sequence reads: CASSPSQGGVGYGYTF. The CDR3 nucleotides are TGTGCCAGCAGTCCCAGCCAGGGTGGGGTCGGCTATGGCTACACCTTC. The gene calls are TRBV28 and TRBJ1-2, with D perhaps TRBD1 (5 bases). The CDR3 runs 16 residues. CDR1 is MDHEN and CDR2 is SYDVKM in the germline V gene. V gave up 5 bases and J gave up 4 bases, with 20 bases separating them.

The chain couples TRBV15 to TRBJ2-7; possible D gene TRBD1, 5 bases. CDR1 is LNHNV and CDR2 is YYDKDF in the germline V gene (reference sequence). The CDR3 consists of 13 residues. The V end lost 4 bases, the J end lost 1 base, and 8 bases lay between the germline ends. Here the CDR3 reads CATSKTVSYEQYF. The CDR3 nucleotides read TGTGCCACCAGCAAGACAGTATCCTACGAGCAGTACTTC.

This clone was observed a single time. V gene TRBV11-2 combines with J gene TRBJ2-7; D is unresolved. CDR1 is SGHAT, CDR2 FQNNGV, per germline. The V end was cut by 6 bases, the J end by 1 base, with 4 bases between. The length of the CDR3 is 11 residues. This chain's CDR3 is CASSNSYEQYF. The CDR3 nucleotides are TGTGCCAGCAGTAATTCCTACGAGCAGTACTTC.

The chain links TRBV19 to TRBJ2-7; 9 bases map to TRBD1. The CDR3 runs to 17 residues. Germline loops: CDR1 LNHDA, CDR2 SQIVND (reference sequence). With 1 base clipped from V and 3 bases from J, the junction kept 10 bases outside the gene matches. CDR3 in amino acids: CASSIAHTMTGGYEQYF. The CDR3 coding sequence is TGTGCCAGTAGTATAGCCCACACCATGACAGGGGGCTACGAGCAGTACTTC.

V gene TRBV28 combines with J gene TRBJ1-1; no clear D gene. Germline-derived CDR1 and CDR2 are MDHEN and SYDVKM. This CDR3 spans 15 amino acids. Trimming left V 7 bases short and J 1 base short, with 16 bases between. CDR3 sequence reads: CASTTPVGGNTEAFF. CDR3 bases: TGTGCCAGCACCACCCCGGTAGGAGGGAACACTGAAGCTTTCTTT.

The chain joins TRBV9 to TRBJ2-2, with TRBD1 identical over 9 bases. Germline V gene sequence: CDR1 SGDLS, CDR2 YYNGEE. CDR3 length: 16 residues. After removal of 0 bases from V and 2 bases from J, the junction contained 2 bases not matched to a gene. The CDR3 sequence: CASSVEGQGNTGELFF. The CDR3 region has the DNA TGTGCCAGCAGCGTAGAGGGACAGGGCAACACCGGGGAGCTGTTTTTT.

This clone was counted a single time. The chain carries TRBV2 and TRBJ2-5, with a weak D call TRBD2 (7 bases). The length of the CDR3 is 16 residues. Trimming took off 7 bases at V and 1 base at J, with 19 bases between the two ends. Germline values: CDR1 SNHLY, CDR2 FYNNEI. The CDR3 loop is CASIGPSGGLQETQYF. As DNA, the CDR3 is TGTGCCAGCATAGGCCCCTCCGGGGGGCTCCAAGAGACCCAGTACTTC.

The chain uses TRBV30 and TRBJ2-7, with 8 bases matching TRBD1. This CDR3 comprises 15 residues. The trim removed 3 bases at V and 3 bases at J, leaving 10 bases unmatched. Germline V CDR1 and CDR2: GTSNPN, SVGIG (reference sequence). The DNA of the CDR3 is TGTGCCTGGAGGAAGGTGACAGGGGTAAACTACGAGCAGTACTTC. Translated: CAWRKVTGVNYEQYF.

This clone was observed a single time. This rearrangement joins TRBV6-5 to TRBJ1-1, with D possibly being TRBD1 (5 bases). V lost 11 bases, J lost 0 bases, and 10 bases lay in between. The germline V gene has CDR1 MNHEY and CDR2 SVGAGI. This CDR3 spans 12 amino acids. This CDR3 is CAQLRVNTEAFF. CDR3 nucleotides: TGTGCCCAGCTCAGGGTGAACACTGAAGCTTTCTTT.

This clone appeared a few times. The V gene is TRBV18, the J gene TRBJ2-3, with 8 positions matching TRBD1. The trim removed 3 bases at V and 8 bases at J, leaving 16 bases unmatched. The CDR3 consists of 17 residues. Germline V lookup: CDR1 KGHSH, CDR2 LQKENI. Written as DNA, the CDR3 is TGTGCCAGCTCACCTACCACAGGGGGGTTTTCACAGGGTACGCAGTATTTT. This gives the protein CASSPTTGGFSQGTQYF.

This rearrangement joins TRBV28 to TRBJ1-4; maybe TRBD1 (5 bases). Germline loops: CDR1 MDHEN, CDR2 SYDVKM. The CDR3 extends over 14 amino acids. V was clipped by 7 bases and J by 6 bases, with 15 bases between them. Written as DNA, the CDR3 is TGTGCCAGCACCCCCCAGGGATGGGATGAAAAACTGTTTTTT. Translating gives CASTPQGWDEKLFF.

The CDR3 sequence is CASSTQVERKYNEQFF. The CDR3 DNA is TGTGCCAGCAGCACCCAGGTGGAACGAAAATACAATGAGCAGTTCTTC. The J gene is TRBJ2-1, the V gene TRBV9, with D unresolved. The germline V gene has CDR1 SGDLS and CDR2 YYNGEE. The CDR3 covers 16 residues. V was pared by 4 bases and J by 4 bases, with 18 bases between.

The chain is built from TRBV10-3 and TRBJ2-3; D is perhaps TRBD2 (5 bases). The CDR3 sequence is 16 residues long. Germline assignment: CDR1 ENHRY and CDR2 SYGVKD. Trimming stripped 0 bases from V and 0 bases from J, with 10 bases between. DNA of the CDR3: TGTGCCATCAGTGAGTCTCGGACTTTTAGCACAGATACGCAGTATTTT. It is translated as CAISESRTFSTDTQYF.

The rearrangement uses TRBV10-1 and TRBJ2-3; TRBD2 is a possible D gene (5 bases). Germline CDR1 is WNHNN and CDR2 is SYGVQD (reference sequence). The germline V and J ends were trimmed by 2 bases and 4 bases, with 13 bases remaining between them. This CDR3 has 15 amino acids. The CDR3 region has the DNA TGCGCCAGCAGTGAGGCGGGCGAGCCCCCAGATACGCAGTATTTT. Its protein is CASSEAGEPPDTQYF.